Shown below are 26 T cell receptor beta chains from a single sample sequenced in a study of shared clonotypes between healthy human individuals. CD45RO-negative, CCR7-positively selected cells formed the naive CD8 fraction, excluding terminally differentiated effector memory CD45RA+ cells. Clones were sequenced by immunoSEQ multiplex PCR, and TCRdb holds only the in-frame ones, with some missing. This sample carries approximately 2,000,000 clones, around 93% of them seen once, and the ten largest clones take about 1.6%. Specimen: naive CD8+ T cells from PBMCs. The source is a man aged 18 to 29 in good health. Some clones in this sample may be carry-over from other donors' samples.

As regards this clone: Other DNA variants within this sample encode the same CDR3. The chain is built from TRBV27 and TRBJ1-5, with TRBD1 matching over 8 bases. The CDR3 spans 14 residues. V gave up 5 bases and J gave up 6 bases; unmatched junction bases: 6. CDR1 and CDR2 from the germline V gene are MNHEY and SMNVEV (reference sequence). CDR3 DNA: TGTGCCAGCAGTCAGAGGACAGGGATTCAGCCCCAGCATTTT. It specifies CASSQRTGIQPQHF.

The genes are TRBV18 and TRBJ2-5; 10 bases map to TRBD1. The CDR3 totals 16 residues. CDR1 is KGHSH and CDR2 is LQKENI in the germline V gene. V trimming: 5 bases; J trimming: 4 bases; junction bases outside the gene matches: 10. CDR3 sequence: CASSDDDRGRRETQYF. CDR3 nucleotides: TGTGCCAGCTCAGATGACGACAGGGGGCGCCGAGAGACCCAGTACTTC.

The V and J genes are TRBV11-3 and TRBJ2-2; the D is unclear. The V end was cut by 3 bases, the J end by 5 bases, with 7 bases between. Germline-derived CDR1 and CDR2 are SGHNT and YENEEA. The CDR3 has 13 amino acids. As DNA, the CDR3 is TGTGCCAGCAGCTTCCTCTGGACCGGGGAGCTGTTTTTT. Encoded protein: CASSFLWTGELFF.

The CDR3 DNA follows: TGCGCCAGCCTTGAGAGACAGGGGGGTAATCAGCCCCAGCATTTT. Translation: CASLERQGGNQPQHF. The chain couples TRBV10-2 to TRBJ1-5; 9 nucleotides align to TRBD1. This CDR3 is 15 amino acids long. Germline V gene lookup returns CDR1 WSHSY and CDR2 SAAADI. Germline trimming cut 8 bases from V and 4 bases from J; bases unmatched to any gene: 9.

J is TRBJ1-1 and V is TRBV28; D gene uncertain. Looked up from germline, CDR1 is MDHEN and CDR2 is SYDVKM. Trimming took off 4 bases at V and 1 base at J, with 10 bases between the two ends. The length of the CDR3 is 14 residues. CDR3 in DNA: TGTGCCAGCAGTTATAAGGCGACGAACACTGAAGCTTTCTTT. Its protein is CASSYKATNTEAFF.

The chain combines TRBV28 with TRBJ2-2; D not resolved. This CDR3 is built from 20 residues. Germline CDR1 and CDR2: MDHEN and SYDVKM. With 3 bases removed from V and 0 bases from J, the gap between germline ends came to 23 bases. The CDR3 region is CASSFLYGKRTVSNTGELFF. CDR3 in DNA: TGTGCCAGCAGTTTTTTGTATGGCAAGAGGACGGTCTCGAACACCGGGGAGCTGTTTTTT.

The V call is TRBV27, the J call TRBJ2-7, with 10 bases that match TRBD2. V gave up 0 bases and J gave up 3 bases; unmatched junction bases: 5. CDR1 is MNHEY, CDR2 SMNVEV, per germline (reference sequence). The CDR3 has 16 residues. The CDR3 DNA sequence: TGTGCCAGCAGTTTATCGGTGGCTAGCGGGGGCTACGAGCAGTACTTC. This gives the protein CASSLSVASGGYEQYF.

This sequence joins TRBV4-2 and TRBJ2-6, with a tentative D call TRBD1 (5 bases). CDR3 length equals 16 residues. CDR1 and CDR2 (germline): LGHNA, YNFKEQ. Trimming pared 4 bases from V and 2 bases from J, leaving 12 bases between. CDR3: CASSPPDRTGANVLTF. In DNA form, the CDR3 reads TGTGCCAGCAGCCCCCCCGACAGAACTGGGGCCAACGTCCTGACTTTC.

The V gene is TRBV28, the J gene TRBJ1-3, with no clear D. Germline values: CDR1 MDHEN, CDR2 SYDVKM. V was pared by 6 bases and J by 4 bases, with 16 bases between. The CDR3 spans 15 residues. The DNA for the CDR3 is TGTGCCAGCAGCGAGGCCGAGGTAGTGGGAAACACCATATATTTT. The encoded protein is CASSEAEVVGNTIYF.

This clone has only one observation. The chain links TRBV28 to TRBJ2-7, with D perhaps assigned TRBD1 or TRBD2 (5 bases each). The ends were cut back, 6 bases at V and 5 bases at J, with 14 bases in the middle. The germline gives CDR1 MDHEN, CDR2 SYDVKM. The CDR3 has 13 residues. For the CDR3, the DNA is TGTGCCAGCAGCCCGCGTCCGGGGCACGAGCAGTACTTC. Protein: CASSPRPGHEQYF. Using reference TRBV28 and TRBJ2-7 for the parts outside the CDR3, the full variable domain is DVKVTQSSRYLVKRTGEKVFLECVQDMDHENMFWYRQDPGLGLRLIYFSYDVKMKEKGDIPEGYSVSREKKERFSLILESASTNQTSMYLCASSPRPGHEQYFGPGTRLTVT.

CDR3 loop: CASSTDRDFDEQFF. CDR3 sequence (DNA): TGTGCCAGCAGCACCGACAGGGATTTCGATGAGCAGTTCTTC. V and J are TRBV5-6 and TRBJ2-1; the match to TRBD1 covers 7 bases. Germline V gene sequence: CDR1 SGHDT, CDR2 YYEEEE. Germline trimming cut 4 bases from V and 8 bases from J; bases unmatched to any gene: 9. This CDR3 is 14 amino acids long.

The chain combines TRBV28 with TRBJ2-3, with D hard to call. This CDR3 spans 14 amino acids. Per the germline V gene, CDR1 is MDHEN and CDR2 is SYDVKM. The ends were cut back, 5 bases at V and 1 base at J, with 10 bases in the middle. The DNA for the CDR3 is TGTGCCAGCAGTAACAACTGGGGCACAGATACGCAGTATTTT. Translated: CASSNNWGTDTQYF.

The chain links TRBV6-1 to TRBJ2-1; possibly TRBD1 for D (6 bases). Trimming removed 6 bases from V and 6 bases from J, with 18 bases in between. This CDR3 has 15 residues. Germline assignment: CDR1 MNHNS and CDR2 SASEGT. In DNA, the CDR3 is TGTGCCAGCAGCACACATAGAAGGGGGTCCAATGAGCAGTTCTTC. This codes for CASSTHRRGSNEQFF.

The gene calls are TRBV7-3 and TRBJ2-2, with D perhaps TRBD2 (5 bases). Germline loops: CDR1 SGHTA, CDR2 FQGTGA. The CDR3 covers 17 residues. The V gene lost 0 bases and the J gene lost 7 bases, with 18 bases spanning the gap. DNA of the CDR3: TGTGCCAGCAGCTTAACTCCTTCGAGGGCCTGGAGCGGGGAGCTGTTTTTT. Amino acids: CASSLTPSRAWSGELFF.

The chain carries TRBV5-4 and TRBJ1-1; D remains unclear. V shed 7 bases and J shed 6 bases, with 16 bases lying between them. Germline V gene lookup returns CDR1 SGHNT and CDR2 YYREEE (reference sequence). The CDR3 runs to 13 residues. CDR3 in amino acids: CASRVGEEAEAFF. The CDR3 DNA is TGTGCCAGCCGGGTCGGGGAAGAGGCTGAAGCTTTCTTT.

V is TRBV15 and J is TRBJ2-3, with D possibly matching TRBD1 (5 bases). Germline V gene lookup returns CDR1 LNHNV and CDR2 YYDKDF (reference sequence). Trimming shortened V by 4 bases and J by 0 bases, and 11 bases separated the two germline ends. The CDR3 is 15 residues long. The CDR3 DNA sequence: TGTGCCACCAGCAAAAGACAGACTAGCACAGATACGCAGTATTTT. Encoded protein: CATSKRQTSTDTQYF.

The chain has TRBV6-5 and TRBJ2-3, with a possible D match to TRBD2 (5 bases). The V and J ends lost 6 bases and 0 bases respectively, with 13 bases between them. Germline V gene sequence: CDR1 MNHEY, CDR2 SVGAGI. This CDR3 is 15 amino acids long. CDR3 region: CASSLGRTSTDTQYF. CDR3 DNA sequence: TGTGCCAGCAGCCTAGGACGGACTAGCACAGATACGCAGTATTTT.

The chain carries TRBV5-1 and TRBJ2-6, with 7 bases lining up with TRBD1. This CDR3 has 17 amino acids. CDR1 and CDR2 (germline): SGHRS, YFSETQ. The V segment lost 0 bases and the J segment 0 bases; nucleotides outside the gene matches: 3. The chain's CDR3 is CASSLGQGSSGANVLTF. CDR3 in DNA: TGCGCCAGCAGCTTGGGACAGGGCTCCTCTGGGGCCAACGTCCTGACTTTC.

This clone was detected a few times. This chain joins TRBV19 and TRBJ1-5, with D possibly TRBD1 on 6 matching bases. Deletions cut 6 bases from V and 0 bases from J, with 12 bases between. This CDR3 is built from 15 residues. Germline V lookup: CDR1 LNHDA, CDR2 SQIVND (reference sequence). CDR3: CASRKRQDSNQPQHF. The CDR3 nucleotides read TGTGCCAGTAGGAAAAGACAGGATAGCAATCAGCCCCAGCATTTT.

The rearrangement links TRBV19 to TRBJ1-1; 8 bases align to TRBD1. Germline V gene lookup returns CDR1 LNHDA and CDR2 SQIVND (reference sequence). V dropped 5 bases and J dropped 5; count of bases not matched to a gene: 10. The CDR3 sequence is 15 residues long. The DNA for the CDR3 is TGTGCCAGTAGTCCGGGAACAGGGGGGATTACTGAAGCTTTCTTT. Its translation: CASSPGTGGITEAFF.

This sequence joins TRBV28 and TRBJ2-2; 7 bases fit TRBD1. This CDR3 has 14 amino acids. The V and J ends lost 5 bases and 5 bases, in that order; junction bases with no gene match: 5. Germline-derived CDR1 and CDR2 are MDHEN and SYDVKM. The CDR3 sequence is CASSVWTGTGELFF. The CDR3 coding sequence is TGTGCCAGCAGTGTTTGGACAGGAACCGGGGAGCTGTTTTTT.

The rearrangement joins TRBV9 to TRBJ2-3; tentatively, D is TRBD2 (5 bases). The CDR3 is 14 amino acids. The V and J ends lost 4 bases and 1 base respectively, with 10 bases between them. Per germline, CDR1 SGDLS and CDR2 YYNGEE. The CDR3 nucleotides read TGTGCCAGCAGCACCCACGGGGGCACAGATACGCAGTATTTT. This gives the protein CASSTHGGTDTQYF.

The rearrangement links TRBV10-2 to TRBJ2-7; the D is unclear. The CDR3 has 12 amino acids. V dropped 2 bases and J dropped 6 bases, with 8 bases sitting between them. CDR1 and CDR2 from the germline V gene are WSHSY and SAAADI. The CDR3 sequence: CASSETRVEQYF. CDR3 DNA: TGCGCCAGCAGTGAGACCCGGGTCGAGCAGTACTTC.

The genes are TRBV27 and TRBJ2-7, with TRBD2 as a possible D gene (6 bases). V dropped 6 bases and J dropped 0 bases, with 18 bases sitting between them. In germline, CDR1 is MNHEY, CDR2 SMNVEV (reference sequence). The CDR3 is 16 residues long. The CDR3 nucleotides are TGTGCCAGCAGAAAAGCCCCGGCGGGGAGCTCCTACGAGCAGTACTTC. This translates into CASRKAPAGSSYEQYF.

This clone was picked up one time. The chain is built from TRBV6-5 and TRBJ2-3; a weak D match, TRBD1 (6 bases). Germline V gives CDR1 MNHEY, CDR2 SVGAGI. The CDR3 length is 15 residues. The germline V and J ends were trimmed by 6 bases and 2 bases, with 15 bases remaining between them. DNA for the CDR3: TGTGCCAGCAGCTTACAGGGCCAGGACACAGATACGCAGTATTTT. Protein: CASSLQGQDTDTQYF.

J is TRBJ2-7 and V is TRBV28; no clear D. V was shortened by 4 bases and J by 3 bases, with 13 bases between the two germline ends. Germline V lookup: CDR1 MDHEN, CDR2 SYDVKM. The CDR3 contains 14 residues. CDR3: CASSSPTVIYEQYF. The CDR3, as DNA: TGTGCCAGCAGTTCCCCTACGGTGATCTACGAGCAGTACTTC.